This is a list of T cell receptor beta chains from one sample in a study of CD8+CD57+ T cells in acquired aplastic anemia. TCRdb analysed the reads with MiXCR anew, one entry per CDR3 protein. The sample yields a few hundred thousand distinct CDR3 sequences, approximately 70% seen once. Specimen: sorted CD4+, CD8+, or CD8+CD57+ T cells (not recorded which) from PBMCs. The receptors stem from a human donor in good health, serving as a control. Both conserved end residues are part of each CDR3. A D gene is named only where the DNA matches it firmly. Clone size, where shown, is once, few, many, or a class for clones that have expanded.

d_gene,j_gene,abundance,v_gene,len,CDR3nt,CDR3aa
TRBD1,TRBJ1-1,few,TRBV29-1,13,TGCAGCGCAACAACAGGGGGTCCCACTGAAGCTTTCTTT,CSATTGGPTEAFF
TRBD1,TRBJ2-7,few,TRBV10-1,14,TGCGCCAGCAATCCCGGGACAGGACGCTACGAGCAGTACTTC,CASNPGTGRYEQYF
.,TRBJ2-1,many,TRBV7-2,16,TGTGCCAGCAGCGCCATGGTCGCGGGGGCCCCCTATGAGCAGTTCTTC,CASSAMVAGAPYEQFF
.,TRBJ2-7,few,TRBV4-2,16,TGTGCCAGCAGCTACGAAGTTGGGGCGATGAGCTACGAGCAGTACTTC,CASSYEVGAMSYEQYF
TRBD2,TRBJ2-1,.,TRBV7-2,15,TGTGCCAGCAGCTTGGGACTAGCGGGGCACCAAGAGACCTTCTTC,CASSLGLAGHQETFF
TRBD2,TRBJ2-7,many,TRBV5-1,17,TGCGCCAGCGCGGCGGGGCTAGCGGGGGGGCTTTCCTACGAGCAGTACTTC,CASAAGLAGGLSYEQYF
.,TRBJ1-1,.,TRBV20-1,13,TGCAGTGCTACAGAGGGCATGGTCACTGAAGCTTTCTTT,CSATEGMVTEAFF
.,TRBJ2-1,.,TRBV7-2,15,TGTGCCAGCAGCTTGAGGAGGGGCGGGGCGAATGAGCAGTTCTTC,CASSLRRGGANEQFF
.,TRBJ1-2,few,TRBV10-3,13,TGTGCCAGCAGTGAAGATGGGTCTTATGGCTACACCTTC,CASSEDGSYGYTF
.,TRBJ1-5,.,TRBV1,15,TGCCACCAGCAGAGTGACAGCGAGGGGTATTCAGCCCAGCATTTT,CHQQSDSEGYSAQHF
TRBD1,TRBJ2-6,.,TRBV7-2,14,TGTGCCAGCAGCTTAGGGGCAGGGGGCAACACTGAAGCTTTC,CASSLGAGGNTEAF
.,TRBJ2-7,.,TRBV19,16,TGTGCCAGTAGTCTAAATACAGCTTTAGGGTCCTACGAGCAGTACTTC,CASSLNTALGSYEQYF
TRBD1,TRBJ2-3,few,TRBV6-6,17,TGTGCCAGCAGTTCTGCTCGGGACAGGGCGCGGACAGATACGCAGTATTTT,CASSSARDRARTDTQYF
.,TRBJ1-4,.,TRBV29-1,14,TGTGCCTTTGAAGTAGGGTTAACTAATGAAAAACTGTTTTTT,CAFEVGLTNEKLFF
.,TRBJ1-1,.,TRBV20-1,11,TGCAGTGCTCCAGAGAGGGACCCGGCTTTCTTT,CSAPERDPAFF
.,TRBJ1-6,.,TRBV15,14,TGTGCCAGCAGGGCACGGGGCCATAATTCACCCCTCCACTTT,CASRARGHNSPLHF
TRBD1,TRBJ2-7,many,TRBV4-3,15,TGCGCCAGCAGCCAGGACAGACAGGGCTTCTACGAGCAGTACTTC,CASSQDRQGFYEQYF
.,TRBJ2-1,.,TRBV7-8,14,TGTGCCAGCAGCCCTCAGACCGTGGCCAACGTCCAGTTTTTC,CASSPQTVANVQFF